Listed below are T cell receptor beta chains from one sample, sequenced in a study of STAT5B mutations in CD4+ large granular lymphocyte leukemia. Clones were read by immunoSEQ multiplex PCR, and TCRdb kept only the in-frame ones, dropping some. The data contain about 38,000 clones, over 70% of them singletons. Sequenced input: CD4+ T cells from blood buffy coats. Receptors were obtained from a human donor in good health. Both conserved end residues are trimmed from each CDR3. Fields, in order: clone size, V gene, J gene, CDR3 protein. Size is omitted from some rows. Given values are once, few, many or a class for expanded clones.

.	TRBV27	TRBJ1-2	ASSLRVDLGYT
.	TRBV4-1	TRBJ1-4	ASSQPTGSNEKLF
.	TRBV7-2	TRBJ1-3	ASSRNGRQSGNTIY
.	TRBV4-2	TRBJ1-6	ASSRQDSPLH
.	TRBV7-6	TRBJ2-5	ASSNLAGGRIGETQY
.	TRBV19	TRBJ2-3	ASRGLSTDTQY
.	TRBV7-9	TRBJ1-4	ASSPRGQGYGEKLF
few	TRBV11-1	TRBJ2-3	ASSLAGAPTDTQY
few	TRBV7-6	TRBJ1-4	ASSFSGRELF
.	TRBV25-1	TRBJ2-7	ASSDRDYEQY
.	TRBV2	TRBJ2-3	ASSVSRDTDTQY
.	TRBV11-2	TRBJ2-2	ASSLFGTGITGELF
few	TRBV5-1	TRBJ1-2	ASRLEGYGYT
.	TRBV5-1	TRBJ2-2	ASSRSEAFTGELF
.	TRBV10-2	TRBJ2-2	ASSRQGATGELF
.	TRBV7-9	TRBJ1-2	ASSLWPGFYGYT
.	TRBV6-5	TRBJ1-2	ASQGGGSYGYT
few	TRBV2	TRBJ2-7	ARTEGSEAYEQY
.	TRBV27	TRBJ2-3	ASSRTAGGSASTDTQY
few	TRBV9	TRBJ1-1	ASSLDLGTEAF
few	TRBV11-2	TRBJ1-1	ASSLRGSEAF
.	TRBV7-9	TRBJ2-7	ASSLAGGLEQY
once	TRBV7-2	TRBJ2-3	ASSRLGSTDTQY
.	TRBV7-7	TRBJ2-2	ASSLGDTGELF
few	TRBV9	TRBJ2-2	ASSVLGGELF
.	TRBV30	.	FVGGAYYEQY
.	TRBV7-8	TRBJ1-5	ASSRDRTHSNQPQH
.	TRBV29-1	TRBJ2-7	SVSSGTGASEQY
.	TRBV6-5	TRBJ2-5	ASSGGHETQY